This TCR beta chain was retrieved from a study of T cells after yellow fever vaccination. One entry per CDR3 protein results from TCRdb running MiXCR on the 5' RACE reads. The sample holds about 340,000 distinct CDR3 sequences, about 9.5% seen once. Germline V gene data show CDR1 as LGHDT and CDR2 as YNNKEL (reference sequence). The V and J ends lost 4 bases and 6 bases respectively, with 21 bases between them. CDR3 length: 17 amino acids. With regard to this clonotype: The antigen remains undetermined.

Study results and caveats: Primary-vaccination clones mostly resurfaced post-booster (less than 98% CD4, approximately 89% CD8). The presence of abundant clonotypes contaminating from the bulk population was possible in FACS-sorted repertoires. Clonotypes shared by both compartments, CD4 and CD8, made up a small share.

This receptor was obtained from a man aged 18 to 35 who received the YFV17D yellow fever vaccine. V gene TRBV3-1 combines with J gene TRBJ2-2; perhaps TRBD2 as D (6 bases). Sequencing used PBMCs, obtained on the day of the first yellow fever vaccination. The CDR3 DNA follows: TGTGCCAGCAGCCCCCATGGTTTGGTCCGCGGGGCCGGGGAGCTGTTTTTT. It codes for CASSPHGLVRGAGELFF. Full variable domain (remainder filled in from reference TRBV3-1 and TRBJ2-2): DTAVSQTPKYLVTQMGNDKSIKCEQNLGHDTMYWYKQDSKKFLKIMFSYNNKELIINETVPNRFSPKSPDKAHLNLHINSLELGDSAVYFCASSPHGLVRGAGELFFGEGSRLTVL.